This T cell receptor (beta chain) was found in a study of blood T cell repertoires in COVID-19. Whole-study context: The analysed material was cDNA or gDNA that came from T cells, B-cell-depleted T cells, or PBMCs.

Germline V lookup: CDR1 SGHNT, CDR2 YYREEE (reference sequence). The CDR3 covers 15 residues. Deletions cut 4 bases from V and 0 bases from J, with 11 bases between. The data were produced by immunoSEQ multiplex PCR, yet TCRdb's version contains in-frame clones alone and is incomplete. Of about 97,000 clones listed, about 90% were seen once; the top ten hold around 16%. The chain recombines TRBV5-4 with TRBJ1-5, with D maybe TRBD1 (5 bases). The source of this sequence is a man aged 50-59 years with acute or convalescent COVID-19. Sequencing was done on a sample of peripheral blood. The DNA for the CDR3 is TGTGCCAGCAGCGCGGGGGGGAATAGCAATCAGCCCCAGCATTTT. Protein sequence: CASSAGGNSNQPQHF.